This T cell receptor (beta chain) came from a study of regulatory T cells in long-lasting Graves disease. HTBI primers from iRepertoire and Arm-PCR of CDR3 regions yielded the TCR beta libraries. TCRdb itself ran the multiplex PCR reads through MiXCR, one entry per CDR3 protein. The data contain about 400,000 distinct CDR3 sequences, 15% of them singletons. This sample's time point: newly diagnosed GD, antithyroid drugs for less than 3 months. Scientists built the TCR library using RNA that was extracted from PBMCs. The germline CDR1 and CDR2 sequences are LNHDA and SQIVND (reference sequence). V was shortened by 5 bases and J by 1 base, with 15 bases between the two germline ends. The CDR3 is 16 amino acids.

This clonotype was obtained from a female donor with Graves disease. V and J are TRBV19 and TRBJ1-5; D is ambiguous. The specimen was peripheral blood mononuclear cells (PBMCs), collected at new diagnosis, from a patient treated with antithyroid drugs. In DNA, the CDR3 is TGTGCCAGTAGTGCCCCCCATCTCCGGAGCAATCAGCCCCAGCATTTT. Protein sequence: CASSAPHLRSNQPQHF. Together with reference TRBV19 and TRBJ1-5, the CDR3 gives the full variable domain: DGGITQSPKYLFRKEGQNVTLSCEQNLNHDAMYWYRQDPGQGLRLIYYSQIVNDFQKGDIAEGYSVSREKKESFPLTVTSAQKNPTAFYLCASSAPHLRSNQPQHFGDGTRLSIL.